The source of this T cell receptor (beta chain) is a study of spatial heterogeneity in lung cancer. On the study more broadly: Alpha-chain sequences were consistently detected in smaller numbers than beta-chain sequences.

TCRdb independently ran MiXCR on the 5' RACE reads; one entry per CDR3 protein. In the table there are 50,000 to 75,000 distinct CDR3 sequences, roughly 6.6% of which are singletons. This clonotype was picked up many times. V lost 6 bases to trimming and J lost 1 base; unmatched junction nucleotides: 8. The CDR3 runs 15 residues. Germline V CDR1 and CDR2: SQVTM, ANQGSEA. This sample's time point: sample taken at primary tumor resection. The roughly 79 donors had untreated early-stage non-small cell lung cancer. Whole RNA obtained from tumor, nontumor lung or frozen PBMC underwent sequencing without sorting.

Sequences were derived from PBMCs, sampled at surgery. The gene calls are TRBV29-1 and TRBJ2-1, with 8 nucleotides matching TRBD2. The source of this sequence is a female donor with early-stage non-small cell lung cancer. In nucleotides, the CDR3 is TGCAGCGTCCAACTTTTAGCGGGATCCTACAATGAGCAGTTCTTC. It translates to CSVQLLAGSYNEQFF.